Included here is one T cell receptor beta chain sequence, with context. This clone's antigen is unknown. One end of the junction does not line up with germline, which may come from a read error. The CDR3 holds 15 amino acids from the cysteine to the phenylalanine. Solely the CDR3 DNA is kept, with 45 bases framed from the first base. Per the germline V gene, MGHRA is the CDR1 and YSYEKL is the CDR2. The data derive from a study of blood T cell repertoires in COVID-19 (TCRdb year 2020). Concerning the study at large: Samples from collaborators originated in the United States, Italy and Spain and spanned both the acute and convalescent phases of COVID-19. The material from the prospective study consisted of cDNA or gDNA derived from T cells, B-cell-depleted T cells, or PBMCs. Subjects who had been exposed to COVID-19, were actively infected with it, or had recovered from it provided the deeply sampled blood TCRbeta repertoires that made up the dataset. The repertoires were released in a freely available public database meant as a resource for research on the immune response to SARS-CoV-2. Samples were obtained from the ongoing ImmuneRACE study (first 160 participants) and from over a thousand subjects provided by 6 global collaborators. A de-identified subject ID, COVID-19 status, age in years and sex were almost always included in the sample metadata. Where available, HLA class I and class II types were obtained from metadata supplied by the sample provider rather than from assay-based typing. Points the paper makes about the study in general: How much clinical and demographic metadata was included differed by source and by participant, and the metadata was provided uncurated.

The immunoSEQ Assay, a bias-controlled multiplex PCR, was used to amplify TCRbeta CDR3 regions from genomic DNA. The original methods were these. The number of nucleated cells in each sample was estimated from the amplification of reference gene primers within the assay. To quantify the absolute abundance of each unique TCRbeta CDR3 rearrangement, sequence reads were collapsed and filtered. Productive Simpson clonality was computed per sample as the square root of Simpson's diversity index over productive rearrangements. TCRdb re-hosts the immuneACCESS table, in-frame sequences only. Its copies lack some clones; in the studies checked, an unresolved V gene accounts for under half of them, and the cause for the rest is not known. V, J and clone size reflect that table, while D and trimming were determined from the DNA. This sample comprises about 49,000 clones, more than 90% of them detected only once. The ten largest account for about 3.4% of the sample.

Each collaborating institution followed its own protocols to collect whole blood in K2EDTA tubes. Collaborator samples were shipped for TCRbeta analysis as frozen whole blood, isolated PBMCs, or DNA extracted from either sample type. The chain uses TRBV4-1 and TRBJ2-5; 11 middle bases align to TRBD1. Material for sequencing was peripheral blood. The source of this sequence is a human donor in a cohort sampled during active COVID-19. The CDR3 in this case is CASSWDRGKREAQYF. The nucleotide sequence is TGCGCCAGCAGCTGGGACAGGGGGAAAAGAGAGGCCCAGTACTTC.